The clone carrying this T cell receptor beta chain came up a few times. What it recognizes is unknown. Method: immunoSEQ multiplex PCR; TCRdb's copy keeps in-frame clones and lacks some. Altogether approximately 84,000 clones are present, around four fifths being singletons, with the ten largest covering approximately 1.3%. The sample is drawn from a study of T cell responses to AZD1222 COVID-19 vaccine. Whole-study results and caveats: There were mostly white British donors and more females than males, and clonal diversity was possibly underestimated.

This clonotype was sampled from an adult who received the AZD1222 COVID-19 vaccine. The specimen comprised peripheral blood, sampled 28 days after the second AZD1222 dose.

The CDR3 here is CASSVRLAGVSEQFF. The CDR3 coding sequence is TGTGCCAGCAGCGTCCGACTAGCGGGAGTTAGTGAGCAGTTCTTC. The rearrangement joins TRBV9 to TRBJ2-1, with 12 positions matching TRBD2. Germline values: CDR1 SGDLS, CDR2 YYNGEE. The CDR3 is 15 amino acids. V trimming: 2 bases; J trimming: 9 bases; junction bases outside the gene matches: 6.